This TCR beta chain was profiled in a study of OX40 agonist ivuxolimab in advanced cancers. As for the study in general: One patient with hepatocellular carcinoma and two with cutaneous melanoma, three in all, had partial responses. Study-wide findings and caveats: Clonal expansion was seen in CD4+ and CD8+ blood T cells by week 6 at 0.1 to 3.0 mg/kg.

Points on this clone: Its antigen is unidentified.

The CDR3 is made up of 13 amino acids. The V segment lost 7 bases and the J segment 6 bases; nucleotides outside the gene matches: 6. In germline, CDR1 is SNHLY, CDR2 FYNNEI. This table comes from immunoSEQ multiplex PCR, and its TCRdb copy is limited to in-frame clones, with some not included. The table has approximately 65,000 clones, 80% to 90% seen once. The chain has TRBV2 and TRBJ1-5, with TRBD1 matching over 7 bases. This specimen consisted of CD4+ or CD8+ T cells sorted from blood, obtained in a trial of the OX40 agonist ivuxolimab. This clonotype was sampled from an adult with an advanced solid tumor such as melanoma, head and neck, liver or kidney cancer. The CDR3 bases are TGTGCCAGCACCGACAGGGAGAGTCAGCCCCAGCATTTT. Its translation: CASTDRESQPQHF.